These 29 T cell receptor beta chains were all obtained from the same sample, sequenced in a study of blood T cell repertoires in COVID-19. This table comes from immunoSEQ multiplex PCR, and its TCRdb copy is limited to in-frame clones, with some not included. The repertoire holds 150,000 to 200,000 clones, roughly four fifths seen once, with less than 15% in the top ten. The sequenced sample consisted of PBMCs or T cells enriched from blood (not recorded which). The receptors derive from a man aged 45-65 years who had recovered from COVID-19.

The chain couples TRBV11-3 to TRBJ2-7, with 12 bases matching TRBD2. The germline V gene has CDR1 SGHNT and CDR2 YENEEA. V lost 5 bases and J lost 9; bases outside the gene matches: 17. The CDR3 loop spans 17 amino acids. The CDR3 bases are TGTGCCAGCAGCCTAACTAGCGGGGGGACCAGTTTAAAGGTGCAGTACTTC. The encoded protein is CASSLTSGGTSLKVQYF. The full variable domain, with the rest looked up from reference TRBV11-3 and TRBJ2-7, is EAGVVQSPRYKIIEKKQPVAFWCNPISGHNTLYWYLQNLGQGPELLIRYENEEAVDDSQLPKDRFSAERLKGVDSTLKIQPAELGDSAVYLCASSLTSGGTSLKVQYFGPGTRLTVT.

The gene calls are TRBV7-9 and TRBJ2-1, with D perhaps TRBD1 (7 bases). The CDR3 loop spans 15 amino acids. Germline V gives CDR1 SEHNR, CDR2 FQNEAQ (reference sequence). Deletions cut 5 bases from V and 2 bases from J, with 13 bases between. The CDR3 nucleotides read TGTGCCAGCAGCCCGTTCAGGGGGGCCTACAATGAGCAGTTCTTC. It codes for CASSPFRGAYNEQFF.

CDR3 residues: CASSLGGQGAYGYTF. The CDR3 region has the DNA TGCGCCAGCAGCCTTGGGGGACAGGGGGCCTATGGCTACACCTTC. The chain carries TRBV4-1 and TRBJ1-2, with 12 positions matching TRBD1. The V gene end was trimmed by 4 bases and the J gene end by 4 bases; junction bases not matched to a gene: 4. CDR3 length equals 15 residues. Germline lookup yields CDR1 MGHRA and CDR2 YSYEKL.

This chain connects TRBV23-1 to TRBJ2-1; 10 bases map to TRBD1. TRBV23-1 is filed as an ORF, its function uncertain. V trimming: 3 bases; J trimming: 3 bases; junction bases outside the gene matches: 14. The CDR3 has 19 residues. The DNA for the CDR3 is TGCGCCAGCAGTCATTGGGCGTCCAGACAGGGGGCTTTCTACAATGAGCAGTTCTTC. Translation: CASSHWASRQGAFYNEQFF.

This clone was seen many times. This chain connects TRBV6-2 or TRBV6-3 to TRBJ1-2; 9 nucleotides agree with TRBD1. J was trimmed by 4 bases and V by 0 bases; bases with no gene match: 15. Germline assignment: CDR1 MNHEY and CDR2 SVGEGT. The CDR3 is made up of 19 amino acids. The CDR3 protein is CASSYSSLPPGQGSYGYTF. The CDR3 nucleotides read TGTGCCAGCAGTTACTCATCACTCCCGCCGGGACAGGGATCCTATGGCTACACCTTC.

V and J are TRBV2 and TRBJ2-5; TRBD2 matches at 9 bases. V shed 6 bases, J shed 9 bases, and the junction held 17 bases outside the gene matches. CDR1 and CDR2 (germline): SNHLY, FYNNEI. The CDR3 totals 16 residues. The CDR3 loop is CASRGSGGYSTGAQYF. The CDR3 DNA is TGTGCCAGCAGAGGGAGCGGGGGGTACTCAACGGGGGCCCAGTACTTC.

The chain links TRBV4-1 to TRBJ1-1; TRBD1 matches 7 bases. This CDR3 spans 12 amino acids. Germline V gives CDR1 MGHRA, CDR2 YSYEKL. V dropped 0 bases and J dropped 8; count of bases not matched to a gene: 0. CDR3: CASSQEGQEAFF. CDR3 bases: TGCGCCAGCAGCCAAGAGGGACAGGAAGCTTTCTTT.

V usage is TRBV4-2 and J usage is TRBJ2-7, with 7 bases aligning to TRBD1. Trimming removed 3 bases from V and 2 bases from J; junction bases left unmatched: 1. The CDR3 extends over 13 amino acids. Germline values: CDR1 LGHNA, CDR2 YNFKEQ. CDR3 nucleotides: TGTGCCAGCAGCCATGGGACAGCCTACGAGCAGTACTTC. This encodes CASSHGTAYEQYF.

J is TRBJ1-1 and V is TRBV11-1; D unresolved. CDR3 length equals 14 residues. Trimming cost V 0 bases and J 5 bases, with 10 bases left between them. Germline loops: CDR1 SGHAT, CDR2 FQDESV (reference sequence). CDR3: CASSLANRNTEAFF. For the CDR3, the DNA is TGTGCCAGCAGCTTAGCTAACAGAAATACTGAAGCTTTCTTT.

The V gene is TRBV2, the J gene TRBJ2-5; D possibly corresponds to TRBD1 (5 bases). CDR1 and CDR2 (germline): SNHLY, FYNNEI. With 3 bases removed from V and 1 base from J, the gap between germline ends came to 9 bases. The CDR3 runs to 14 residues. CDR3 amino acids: CASSEPGPQETQYF. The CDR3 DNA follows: TGTGCCAGCAGTGAGCCAGGGCCCCAAGAGACCCAGTACTTC.

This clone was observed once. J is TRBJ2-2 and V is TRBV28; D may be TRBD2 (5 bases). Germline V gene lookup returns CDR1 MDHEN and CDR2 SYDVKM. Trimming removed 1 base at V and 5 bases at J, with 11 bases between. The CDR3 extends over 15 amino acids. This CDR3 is CASSLYGPGTGELFF. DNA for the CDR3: TGTGCCAGCAGTTTATACGGGCCGGGGACCGGGGAGCTGTTTTTT.

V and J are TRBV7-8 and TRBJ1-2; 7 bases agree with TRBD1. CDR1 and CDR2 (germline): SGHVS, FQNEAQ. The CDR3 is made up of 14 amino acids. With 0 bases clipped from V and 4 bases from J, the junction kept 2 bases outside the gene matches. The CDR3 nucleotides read TGTGCCAGCAGCTTAGCTCAGGGGGGCTATGGCTACACCTTC. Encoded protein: CASSLAQGGYGYTF.

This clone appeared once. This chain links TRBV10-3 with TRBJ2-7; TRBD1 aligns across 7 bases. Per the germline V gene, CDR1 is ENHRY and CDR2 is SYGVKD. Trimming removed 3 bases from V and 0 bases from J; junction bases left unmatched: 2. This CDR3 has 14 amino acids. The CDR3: CAISDGTVSYEQYF. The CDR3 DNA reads TGTGCCATCAGTGACGGGACAGTCTCCTACGAGCAGTACTTC.

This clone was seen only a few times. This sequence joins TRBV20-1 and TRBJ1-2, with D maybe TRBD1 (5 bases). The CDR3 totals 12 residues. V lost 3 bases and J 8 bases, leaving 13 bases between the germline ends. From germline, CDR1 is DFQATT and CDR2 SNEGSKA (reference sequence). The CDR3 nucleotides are TGCAGTGCTAGTCTCCCCGGGGGGGGCTACACCTTC. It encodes CSASLPGGGYTF.

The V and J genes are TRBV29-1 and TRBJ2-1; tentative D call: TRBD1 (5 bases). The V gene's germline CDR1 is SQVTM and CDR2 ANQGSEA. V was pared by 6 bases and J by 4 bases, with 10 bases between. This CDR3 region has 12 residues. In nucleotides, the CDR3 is TGCAGCGTAGGAACAGGATACAATGAGCAGTTCTTC. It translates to CSVGTGYNEQFF.

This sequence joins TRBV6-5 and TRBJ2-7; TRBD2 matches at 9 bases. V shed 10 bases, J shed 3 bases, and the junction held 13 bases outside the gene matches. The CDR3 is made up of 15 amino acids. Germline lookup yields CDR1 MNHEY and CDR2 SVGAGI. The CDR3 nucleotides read TGTGCCACAGGTCGGTTCGGGACTAGCAGCTACGAGCAGTACTTC. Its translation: CATGRFGTSSYEQYF.

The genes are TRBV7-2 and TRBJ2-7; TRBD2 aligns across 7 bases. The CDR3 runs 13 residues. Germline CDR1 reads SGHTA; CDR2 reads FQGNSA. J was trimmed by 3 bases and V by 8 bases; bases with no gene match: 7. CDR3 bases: TGTGCCAGCGGCCGGGAGGCCCGCTACGAGCAGTACTTC. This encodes CASGREARYEQYF.

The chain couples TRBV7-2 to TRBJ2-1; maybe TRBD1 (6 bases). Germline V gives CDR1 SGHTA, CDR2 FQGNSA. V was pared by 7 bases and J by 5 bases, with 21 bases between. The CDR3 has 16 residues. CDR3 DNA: TGTGCCAGCACCCCTGTGGAGGACAGACTAAACAATGAGCAGTTCTTC. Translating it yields CASTPVEDRLNNEQFF.

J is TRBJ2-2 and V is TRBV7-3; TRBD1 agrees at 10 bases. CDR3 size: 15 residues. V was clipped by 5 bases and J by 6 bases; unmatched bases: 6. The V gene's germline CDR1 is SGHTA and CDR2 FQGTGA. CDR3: CASSPDRGRAGELFF. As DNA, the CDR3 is TGTGCCAGCAGCCCAGACAGGGGGCGGGCCGGGGAGCTGTTTTTT.

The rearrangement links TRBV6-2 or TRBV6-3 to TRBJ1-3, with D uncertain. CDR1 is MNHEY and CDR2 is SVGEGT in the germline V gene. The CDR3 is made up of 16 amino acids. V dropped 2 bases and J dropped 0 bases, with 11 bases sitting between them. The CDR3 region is CASSYPGRTSGNTIYF. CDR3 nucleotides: TGTGCCAGCAGTTACCCCGGGAGGACCTCTGGAAACACCATATATTTT.

CDR3 sequence reads: CASSLAAYTGGYTF. CDR3 bases: TGTGCCAGCAGCTTAGCCGCGTACACGGGAGGCTACACCTTC. The rearrangement uses TRBV7-2 and TRBJ1-2; D is uncertain. CDR3 length: 14 amino acids. The germline V and J ends were trimmed by 0 bases and 8 bases, with 13 bases remaining between them. The germline V gene encodes CDR1 SGHTA and CDR2 FQGNSA.

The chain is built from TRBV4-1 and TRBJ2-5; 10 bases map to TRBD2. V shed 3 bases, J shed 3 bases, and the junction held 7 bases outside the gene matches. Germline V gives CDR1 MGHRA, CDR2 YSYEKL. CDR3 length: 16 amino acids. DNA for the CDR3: TGCGCCAGCAGCCACCCGACCGGACTAGCGGAAGAGACCCAGTACTTC. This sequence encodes CASSHPTGLAEETQYF.

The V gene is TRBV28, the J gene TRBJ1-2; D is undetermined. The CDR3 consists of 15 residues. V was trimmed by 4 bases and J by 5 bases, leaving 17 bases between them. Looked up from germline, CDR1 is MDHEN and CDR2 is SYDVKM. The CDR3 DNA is TGTGCCAGCAGTTGGAGTTTGAGACGGGGATATGGCTACACCTTC. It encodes CASSWSLRRGYGYTF.

The CDR3 DNA follows: TGTGCCAGCAGAGGGACAGTATATCCCGGGGAGCTGTTTTTT. Translation gives CASRGTVYPGELFF. The J gene is TRBJ2-2, the V gene TRBV6-5, with 7 bases that match TRBD1. CDR1 is MNHEY, CDR2 SVGAGI, per germline. The CDR3 is 14 residues long. The junction had 7 bases not matched to a gene; V was cut back by 6 bases and J by 6 bases.

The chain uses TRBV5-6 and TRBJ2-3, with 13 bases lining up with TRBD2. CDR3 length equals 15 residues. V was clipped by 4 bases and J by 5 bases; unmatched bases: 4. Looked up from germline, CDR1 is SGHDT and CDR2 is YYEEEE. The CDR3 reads CASSLGLAGLDTQYF. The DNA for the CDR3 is TGTGCCAGCAGCCTGGGACTAGCGGGGTTAGATACGCAGTATTTT.

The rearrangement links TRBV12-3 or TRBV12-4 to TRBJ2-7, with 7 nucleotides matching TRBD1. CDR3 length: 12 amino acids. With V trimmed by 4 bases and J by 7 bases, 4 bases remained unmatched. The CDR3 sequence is CASSSPTGEQYF. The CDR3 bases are TGTGCCAGCAGTTCTCCGACAGGGGAGCAGTACTTC.

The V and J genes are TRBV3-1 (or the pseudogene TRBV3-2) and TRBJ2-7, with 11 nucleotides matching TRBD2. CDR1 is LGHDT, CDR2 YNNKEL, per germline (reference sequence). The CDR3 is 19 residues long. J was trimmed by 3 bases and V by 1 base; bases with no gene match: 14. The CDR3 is CASSQVFSVASGGNYEQYF. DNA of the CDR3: TGTGCCAGCAGCCAAGTGTTCTCGGTGGCTAGCGGGGGGAACTACGAGCAGTACTTC.

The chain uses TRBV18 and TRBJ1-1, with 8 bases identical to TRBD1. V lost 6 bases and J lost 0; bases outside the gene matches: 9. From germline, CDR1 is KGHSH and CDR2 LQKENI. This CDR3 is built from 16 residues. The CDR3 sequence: CASSQGAPEVNTEAFF. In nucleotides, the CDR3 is TGTGCCAGCTCGCAGGGGGCTCCCGAGGTGAACACTGAAGCTTTCTTT.

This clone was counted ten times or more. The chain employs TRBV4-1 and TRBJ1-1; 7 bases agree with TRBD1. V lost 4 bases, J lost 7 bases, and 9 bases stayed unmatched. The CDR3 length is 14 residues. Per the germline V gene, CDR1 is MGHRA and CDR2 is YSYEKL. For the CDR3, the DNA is TGCGCCAGCAGCCGAGCACAGGGGTATGATGAAGCTTTCTTT. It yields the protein CASSRAQGYDEAFF.